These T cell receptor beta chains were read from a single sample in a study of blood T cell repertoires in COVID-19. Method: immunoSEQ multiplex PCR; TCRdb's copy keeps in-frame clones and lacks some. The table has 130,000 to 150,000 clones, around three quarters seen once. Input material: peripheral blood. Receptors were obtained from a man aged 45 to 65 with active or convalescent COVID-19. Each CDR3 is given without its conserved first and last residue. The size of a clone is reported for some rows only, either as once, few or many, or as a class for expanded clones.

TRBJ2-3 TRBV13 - ASSFGTSGDTQY
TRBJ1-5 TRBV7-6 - ASSGGQNNQPQH
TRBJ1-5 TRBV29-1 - SVGAGLYQPQH
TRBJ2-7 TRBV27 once ASRLGTSGTYEQY
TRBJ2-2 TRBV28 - ASSLSGKGGELF
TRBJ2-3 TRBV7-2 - ASSPQAGGPDTQY
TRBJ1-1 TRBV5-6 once ASSFWSYGTEAF
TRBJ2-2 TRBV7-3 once ASSLEAGADTGELF
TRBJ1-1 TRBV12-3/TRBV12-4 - ASILRGFTEAF
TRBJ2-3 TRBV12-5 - ASGSSGSYTDTQY
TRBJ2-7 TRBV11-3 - ATPGLAGREQY
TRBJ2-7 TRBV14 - ASSRGLAGTEY
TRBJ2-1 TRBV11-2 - ASSLAHYNEQF
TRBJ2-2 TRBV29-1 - SVVEGLGLAATGELF
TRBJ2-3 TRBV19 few ASSLTGTQY
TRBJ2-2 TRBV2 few ASRRGTGFTGELF
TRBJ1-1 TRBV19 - ASSIERQGAKTEAF
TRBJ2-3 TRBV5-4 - ASSLGDGADTQY
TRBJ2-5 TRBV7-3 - ASSSILAGGQTQY
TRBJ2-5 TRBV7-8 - ASRPTGIQETQY
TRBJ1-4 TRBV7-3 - ASSLGGNGGLF
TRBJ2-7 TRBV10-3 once AISVGQGYEQY